A selection of T cell receptor beta chains follows, all from one sample in a study of cytomegalovirus exposure and HLA in healthy donors. The protocol was immunoSEQ multiplex PCR, while the TCRdb copy is restricted to in-frame clones and leaves out a portion. The sample yields 100,000 to 140,000 clones, about 84% seen once. The specimen sequenced was PBMCs. Every receptor here comes from a man aged 30 to 45 in good health and CMV-seronegative. Both conserved end residues are part of each CDR3. Fields, in order: V gene, D gene, clone size, J gene, CDR3 DNA, CDR3 protein. A D gene is named only where the DNA matches it firmly. Not every row has a clone size; where given, it reads once, few, many or a size class.

V: TRBV5-1; D: TRBD1; size: once; J: TRBJ1-4; DNA: TGCGCCAGCAGCTTGGAGACAGGGTCTAATGAAAAACTGTTTTTT; CDR3: CASSLETGSNEKLFF
V: TRBV7-2; D: TRBD1; size: once; J: TRBJ1-6; DNA: TGTGCCAGCAGCCCGCGACAGGGCGGGAAGGCTTCACCCCTCCACTTT; CDR3: CASSPRQGGKASPLHF
V: TRBV12-5; D: -; size: -; J: TRBJ1-4; DNA: TGTGCTAGTGGTCCCCCGGGAGCAACTAATGAAAAACTGTTTTTT; CDR3: CASGPPGATNEKLFF
V: TRBV14; D: -; size: few; J: TRBJ1-5; DNA: TGTGCCAGCAGCCAAGATAGCCCGGGGATGCAGCCCCAGCATTTT; CDR3: CASSQDSPGMQPQHF
V: TRBV6-1; D: TRBD2; size: -; J: TRBJ2-5; DNA: TGTGCCAGTACCTACGGCGCGGGGGGGGGAGGGACCCAGTACTTC; CDR3: CASTYGAGGGGTQYF
V: TRBV10-2; D: -; size: once; J: TRBJ1-1; DNA: TGCGCCAGCAGACAGGGGAACACTGAAGCTTTCTTT; CDR3: CASRQGNTEAFF
V: TRBV6-5; D: TRBD1; size: few; J: TRBJ1-5; DNA: TGTGCCAGCAGTAGACAGGGGATGGGGTTCCAGCATTTT; CDR3: CASSRQGMGFQHF
V: TRBV6-4; D: TRBD2; size: -; J: TRBJ2-3; DNA: TGTGCCAGCAGCCGACTAGCAGACCTCACAGATACGCAGTATTTT; CDR3: CASSRLADLTDTQYF
V: TRBV2; D: -; size: few; J: TRBJ2-1; DNA: TGTGCCAGCAGTGAAGCGGGGGGGCCGGATGAGCAGTTCTTC; CDR3: CASSEAGGPDEQFF
V: TRBV28; D: -; size: once; J: TRBJ2-7; DNA: TGTGCCAGCAGTACACCACAGGGCCACGAGCAGTACTTC; CDR3: CASSTPQGHEQYF
V: TRBV9; D: TRBD2; size: -; J: TRBJ2-1; DNA: TGTGCCAGCAGCGCGGCTGGACTAGCGGGGGTCGAGCAGTTCTTC; CDR3: CASSAAGLAGVEQFF
V: TRBV6-1; D: -; size: few; J: TRBJ2-1; DNA: TGTGCCAGCAGTGTACTAGGGGGCAATGAGCAGTTCTTC; CDR3: CASSVLGGNEQFF
V: TRBV6-5; D: -; size: -; J: TRBJ1-2; DNA: TGTGCCAGCAGTTCAACAGCCTATGGCTACACCTTC; CDR3: CASSSTAYGYTF
V: TRBV27; D: -; size: -; J: TRBJ2-7; DNA: TGTGCCAGCGAACCGGGGTCGGGCTCCTACGAGCAGTACTTC; CDR3: CASEPGSGSYEQYF
V: TRBV5-1; D: -; size: -; J: TRBJ2-1; DNA: TGCGCCAGCAGCTTCGATGGGCCGGCCTACAATGAGCAGTTCTTC; CDR3: CASSFDGPAYNEQFF
V: TRBV6-1; D: TRBD2; size: -; J: TRBJ2-3; DNA: TGTGCCAGCAGGACTAGCGGGAGTGATACGCAGTATTTT; CDR3: CASRTSGSDTQYF
V: TRBV6-5; D: -; size: -; J: TRBJ2-7; DNA: TGTGCCAGCAGAAAAGAAACAGCCTTCGAGCAGTACTTC; CDR3: CASRKETAFEQYF
V: TRBV9; D: -; size: -; J: TRBJ2-2; DNA: TGTGCCAGCAGCCACTCCGGTGCGAACACCGGGGAGCTGTTTTTT; CDR3: CASSHSGANTGELFF
V: TRBV5-4; D: TRBD2; size: -; J: TRBJ2-1; DNA: TGTGCCAGCAGATCCGGACTAGCGGGCGGCAATGAGCAGTTCTTC; CDR3: CASRSGLAGGNEQFF